The 18 T cell receptor beta chains given below trace back to one sample, sequenced in a study of cytomegalovirus exposure and HLA in healthy donors. Researchers ran the PCR with 60 Vbeta and 13 Jbeta primers. Using immunoSEQ multiplex PCR, the repertoire was profiled, and TCRdb retains in-frame clones only, with some absent. This table holds some 110,000 clones, approximately 70% found once. What was sequenced was PBMCs. These receptors were obtained from a woman between 25 and 40 years old in good health and CMV-seronegative.

V usage is TRBV27 and J usage is TRBJ2-7, with D maybe TRBD2 (5 bases). V shed 11 bases and J shed 3 bases, with 26 bases lying between them. Per the germline V gene, CDR1 is MNHEY and CDR2 is SMNVEV (reference sequence). The CDR3 sequence is 16 residues long. The CDR3 DNA sequence: TGTGCCGTTATAGCGACCCCAACCCCCGGATTCTACGAGCAGTACTTC. Protein: CAVIATPTPGFYEQYF.

This clone showed up just a few times. V and J are TRBV6-1 and TRBJ2-5; 13 nucleotides match TRBD2. Germline V lookup: CDR1 MNHNS, CDR2 SASEGT. The CDR3 runs 14 residues. V lost 5 bases, J lost 5 bases, and 2 bases stayed unmatched. The CDR3 reads CASSRTSGSETQYF. The DNA for the CDR3 is TGTGCCAGCAGTCGGACTAGCGGGAGTGAGACCCAGTACTTC.

The V gene is TRBV29-1, the J gene TRBJ1-2; a weak D match, TRBD1 (5 bases). Trimming stripped 4 bases from V and 5 bases from J, with 11 bases between. This CDR3 comprises 12 residues. Germline CDR1 and CDR2: SQVTM and ANQGSEA. As DNA, the CDR3 is TGCAGCGTTGGGACGGAGGGGTATGGCTACACCTTC. This sequence encodes CSVGTEGYGYTF.

This clone was counted between two and nine times. This chain links TRBV28 with TRBJ1-6; D is unresolved. Trimming took 5 bases from V and 13 from J, leaving 12 bases between them. Per germline, CDR1 MDHEN and CDR2 SYDVKM. This CDR3 is built from 12 residues. The CDR3 region has the DNA TGTGCCAGCAGTGCCGTTGAGAATCCCCTCCACTTT. Amino acid sequence: CASSAVENPLHF.

The chain carries TRBV18 and TRBJ1-1; 12 bases align to TRBD1. Germline CDR1 is KGHSH and CDR2 is LQKENI. The CDR3 has 16 amino acids. V lost 3 bases, J lost 5 bases, and 7 bases stayed unmatched. CDR3 loop: CASSPTGTGGKTEAFF. The CDR3 DNA reads as TGTGCCAGCTCACCGACCGGGACAGGGGGCAAGACTGAAGCTTTCTTT.

CDR3: CASSGTGSYEQYF. CDR3 in DNA: TGTGCCAGCTCGGGGACAGGTTCTTACGAGCAGTACTTC. The chain recombines TRBV18 with TRBJ2-7; 8 bases agree with TRBD1. The germline gives CDR1 KGHSH, CDR2 LQKENI. There are 13 residues in the CDR3. V was clipped by 6 bases and J by 4 bases; unmatched bases: 5.

The chain has TRBV5-1 and TRBJ2-1, with D unresolved. There are 11 residues in the CDR3. CDR1 SGHRS and CDR2 YFSETQ come from the germline V gene. V dropped 3 bases and J dropped 9 bases, with 7 bases sitting between them. CDR3 nucleotides: TGCGCCAGCAGCTCTGCGCTTGAGCAGTTCTTC. This encodes CASSSALEQFF.

The rearrangement uses TRBV18 and TRBJ1-5; no clear D. Trimming removed 2 bases at V and 4 bases at J, with 9 bases between. The germline V gene has CDR1 KGHSH and CDR2 LQKENI. The CDR3 extends over 14 amino acids. The CDR3 here is CASSPDWRNQPQHF. The DNA of the CDR3 is TGTGCCAGCTCACCAGATTGGCGGAATCAGCCCCAGCATTTT.

This clone was counted only a few times. The chain is built from TRBV7-2 and TRBJ1-4; TRBD1 might be the D (5 bases). Germline lookup yields CDR1 SGHTA and CDR2 FQGNSA. V lost 6 bases to trimming and J lost 8 bases, with 13 bases between them. The CDR3 runs 13 residues. CDR3 bases: TGTGCCAGCAGAAGACAGTATCCAGAAAAACTGTTTTTT. Protein: CASRRQYPEKLFF.

The chain is built from TRBV7-9 and TRBJ1-4; D unclear. Per germline, CDR1 SEHNR and CDR2 FQNEAQ (reference sequence). This CDR3 has 14 residues. V was shortened by 5 bases and J by 8 bases, with 15 bases between the two germline ends. CDR3 in amino acids: CASSDAVTQEKLFF. CDR3 bases: TGTGCCAGCAGCGATGCGGTGACGCAAGAAAAACTGTTTTTT.

A few counts support this clone. The chain combines TRBV11-3 with TRBJ2-7; 11 nucleotides align to TRBD2. Per germline, CDR1 SGHNT and CDR2 YENEEA. V lost 5 bases, J lost 0 bases, and 3 bases stayed unmatched. The CDR3 consists of 15 residues. Here the CDR3 reads CASSPTSGASYEQYF. DNA of the CDR3: TGTGCCAGCAGCCCGACTAGCGGGGCCTCCTACGAGCAGTACTTC.

The genes are TRBV10-3 and TRBJ1-1; 9 nucleotides line up with TRBD1. The J segment lost 3 bases and the V segment lost 4 bases, leaving 6 bases of the junction unmatched. The CDR3 extends over 15 amino acids. Germline values: CDR1 ENHRY, CDR2 SYGVKD. CDR3 region: CAISVLGQGYTEAFF. CDR3 nucleotides: TGTGCCATCAGTGTATTGGGACAGGGATACACTGAAGCTTTCTTT.

The CDR3: CASSPPDRALDSGNTIYF. The CDR3 DNA follows: TGTGCCAGCAGCCCACCAGACAGGGCCCTCGACTCTGGAAACACCATATATTTT. This chain joins TRBV11-3 and TRBJ1-3; 7 nucleotides align to TRBD1. The CDR3 has 18 residues. V trimming: 5 bases; J trimming: 0 bases; junction bases outside the gene matches: 13. Germline values: CDR1 SGHNT, CDR2 YENEEA.

About this clone itself: This CDR3 is also generated by other DNA sequences in the sample. The rearrangement uses TRBV6-6 and TRBJ1-1; 7 bases are a match to TRBD1. The CDR3 is made up of 13 amino acids. The germline V gene encodes CDR1 MNHNY and CDR2 SVGAGI (reference sequence). V lost 4 bases to trimming and J lost 4 bases; unmatched junction nucleotides: 3. The CDR3 spells CASSSGGSTEAFF. The CDR3 DNA sequence: TGTGCCAGCAGTTCAGGGGGGAGCACTGAAGCTTTCTTT.

The chain links TRBV30 to TRBJ1-1; maybe TRBD1 (5 bases). CDR1 GTSNPN and CDR2 SVGIG come from the germline V gene (reference sequence). Trimming took 4 bases from V and 0 from J, leaving 12 bases between them. CDR3 size: 14 residues. The CDR3 DNA follows: TGTGCCTGGACACAGGTACTCATGAACACTGAAGCTTTCTTT. It translates to CAWTQVLMNTEAFF.

V and J are TRBV10-3 and TRBJ1-4, with TRBD1 as a possible D gene (6 bases). The V gene's germline CDR1 is ENHRY and CDR2 SYGVKD. The CDR3 length is 17 residues. Trimming left V 3 bases short and J 2 bases short, with 16 bases between. CDR3 amino acids: CAISDTPSTGTNEKLFF. The CDR3 bases are TGTGCCATCAGTGATACCCCATCGACAGGCACTAATGAAAAACTGTTTTTT.

V and J are TRBV14 and TRBJ1-1; D unclear. Germline CDR1 is SGHDN and CDR2 is FVKESK. V gave up 2 bases and J gave up 3 bases, with 13 bases separating them. The CDR3 runs to 15 residues. The CDR3 sequence: CASSQPGKRHTEAFF. Written as DNA, the CDR3 is TGTGCCAGCAGCCAACCGGGGAAACGTCACACTGAAGCTTTCTTT.

The chain uses TRBV7-9 and TRBJ1-2; 8 nucleotides match TRBD1. The CDR3 has 17 amino acids. Germline V lookup: CDR1 SEHNR, CDR2 FQNEAQ (reference sequence). Trimming removed 5 bases from V and 8 bases from J; junction bases left unmatched: 19. CDR3 residues: CASSISGVTGGSWGYTF. CDR3 nucleotide sequence: TGTGCCAGCAGCATCAGCGGGGTCACAGGGGGTTCATGGGGCTACACCTTC.